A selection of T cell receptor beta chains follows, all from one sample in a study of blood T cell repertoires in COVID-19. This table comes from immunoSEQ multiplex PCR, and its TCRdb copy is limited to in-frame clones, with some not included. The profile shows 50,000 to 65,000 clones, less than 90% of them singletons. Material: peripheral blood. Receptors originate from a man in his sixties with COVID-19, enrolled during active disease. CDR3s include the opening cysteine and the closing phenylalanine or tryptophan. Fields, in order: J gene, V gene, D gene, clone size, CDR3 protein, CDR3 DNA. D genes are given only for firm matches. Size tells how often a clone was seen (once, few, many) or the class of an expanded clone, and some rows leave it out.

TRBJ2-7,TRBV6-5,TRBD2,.,CASSYSSGGPYEQYF,TGTGCCAGCAGTTATTCTAGCGGGGGACCCTACGAGCAGTACTTC
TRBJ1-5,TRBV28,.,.,CASSWTADQPQHF,TGTGCCAGCAGTTGGACAGCGGATCAGCCCCAGCATTTT
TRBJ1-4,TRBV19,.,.,CASTQTDTTTNEKLFF,TGTGCCAGTACCCAGACGGACACCACAACTAATGAAAAACTGTTTTTT
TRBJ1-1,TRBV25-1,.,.,CASSARAGRGDTEAFF,TGTGCCAGCAGCGCTAGGGCGGGACGGGGGGACACTGAAGCTTTCTTT
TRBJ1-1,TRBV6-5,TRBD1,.,CASSLQGAGTEAFF,TGTGCCAGCAGCTTACAGGGGGCAGGGACTGAAGCTTTCTTT
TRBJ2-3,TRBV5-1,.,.,CASSLVGTSGDTQYF,TGCGCCAGCAGCTTGGTTGGTACTTCCGGGGATACGCAGTATTTT
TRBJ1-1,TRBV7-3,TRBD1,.,CASSFQGVNTEAFF,TGTGCCAGCAGCTTTCAGGGGGTGAACACTGAAGCTTTCTTT
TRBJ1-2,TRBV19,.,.,CASRSDRGNYGYTF,TGTGCCAGTAGATCTGATCGGGGAAACTATGGCTACACCTTC
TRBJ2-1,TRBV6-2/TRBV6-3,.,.,CASSYSEGNEQFF,TGTGCCAGCAGTTACTCGGAGGGCAATGAGCAGTTCTTC
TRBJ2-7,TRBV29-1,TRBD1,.,CSVSRGLYEQYF,TGCAGCGTAAGCAGGGGGCTCTACGAGCAGTACTTC
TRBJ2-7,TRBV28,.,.,CASSTPGVHEQYF,TGTGCCAGCAGTACCCCAGGGGTCCACGAGCAGTACTTC
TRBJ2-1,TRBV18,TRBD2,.,CASSSGEPDEQFF,TGTGCCAGCTCTAGCGGGGAGCCAGATGAGCAGTTCTTC
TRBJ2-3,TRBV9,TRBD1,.,CASVPGGLADTQYF,TGTGCCAGTGTACCAGGGGGCCTCGCAGATACGCAGTATTTT
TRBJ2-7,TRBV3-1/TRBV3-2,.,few,CASSRRGPSNEQYF,TGTGCCAGCAGCCGAAGGGGTCCCAGTAACGAGCAGTACTTC
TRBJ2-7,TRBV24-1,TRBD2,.,CATSDPNSGRLYEQYF,TGTGCCACCAGTGATCCGAATAGCGGGAGGCTCTACGAGCAGTACTTC
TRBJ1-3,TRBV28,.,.,CASTLVGVGTIYF,TGTGCCAGCACCTTGGTAGGGGTTGGCACCATATATTTT
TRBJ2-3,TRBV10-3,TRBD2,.,CAISRGSGETDTQYF,TGTGCCATCAGCCGGGGTAGCGGGGAGACAGATACGCAGTATTTT
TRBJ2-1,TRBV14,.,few,CASSQDSHNNEQFF,TGTGCCAGCAGCCAAGATAGCCACAACAATGAGCAGTTCTTC